Below, 8 T cell receptor beta chains from the same sample are listed, as sequenced in a study of control samples from healthy donors and cancer patients (dated by TCRdb to the early 2020s). The library was obtained by the immunoSEQ multiplex PCR assay. Drawn from immuneACCESS, this table holds only the in-frame rearrangements with V and J called that TCRdb kept. Clones are partly lost; checked studies trace under half to an unresolved V gene and leave the rest unexplained. The sample table shows about 230,000 clones, and almost 85% are seen once. In total, the top ten clones hold about 14% of the sample. Sequencing used PBMCs. These receptors came from a woman aged 55-69 years with lung cancer.

The chain couples TRBV6-5 to TRBJ1-5; 7 nucleotides line up with TRBD1. V shed 6 bases and J 5 bases; nucleotides not matched to a gene: 4. This CDR3 has 13 residues. Germline assignment: CDR1 MNHEY and CDR2 SVGAGI. The chain's CDR3 is CASSHRGDQPQHF. CDR3 nucleotide sequence: TGTGCCAGCAGCCACAGGGGTGATCAGCCCCAGCATTTT.

The sample holds one count of this clone. The chain combines TRBV3-1 (or the pseudogene TRBV3-2) with TRBJ2-3; D ambiguous. V lost 1 base, J lost 4 bases, and 3 bases lay in between. Germline V lookup: CDR1 LGHDT, CDR2 YNNKEL (reference sequence). The CDR3 is 12 residues long. In nucleotides, the CDR3 is TGTGCCAGCAGCCAAGTCCCAGATACGCAGTATTTT. Translated: CASSQVPDTQYF.

This chain links TRBV30 with TRBJ2-2; D not resolved. Trimming took 4 bases from V and 2 from J, leaving 5 bases between them. This CDR3 has 12 residues. Germline CDR1 GTSNPN, CDR2 SVGIG (reference sequence). CDR3 in amino acids: CAWNGNTGELFF. CDR3 DNA: TGTGCCTGGAATGGAAACACCGGGGAGCTGTTTTTT.

V usage is TRBV9 and J usage is TRBJ1-2; D may be TRBD1 (6 bases). Germline CDR1 and CDR2: SGDLS and YYNGEE. The CDR3 contains 14 residues. With 0 bases removed from V and 3 bases from J, the gap between germline ends came to 9 bases. The CDR3 DNA sequence: TGTGCCAGCAGCGTAGCCAGGGGCTACTATGGCTACACCTTC. Protein: CASSVARGYYGYTF.

The rearrangement links TRBV18 to TRBJ2-7, with TRBD1 matching 7 bases. Germline CDR1 is KGHSH and CDR2 is LQKENI. The CDR3 runs to 15 residues. Trimming removed 3 bases from V and 2 bases from J; junction bases left unmatched: 7. CDR3 in amino acids: CASSPINQGAYEQYF. In DNA, the CDR3 is TGTGCCAGCTCACCGATCAACCAGGGGGCCTACGAGCAGTACTTC. Full variable domain (missing parts from reference TRBV18 and TRBJ2-7): NAGVMQNPRHLVRRRGQEARLRCSPMKGHSHVYWYRQLPEEGLKFMVYLQKENIIDESGMPKERFSAEFPKEGPSILRIQQVVRGDSAAYFCASSPINQGAYEQYFGPGTRLTVT.

This chain uses TRBV6-5 with TRBJ2-7; D gene uncertain. Germline V gene data show CDR1 as MNHEY and CDR2 as SVGAGI. The germline V and J ends were trimmed by 2 bases and 0 bases, with 8 bases remaining between them. The CDR3 covers 14 residues. The CDR3 spells CASSYDLSSYEQYF. CDR3 DNA: TGTGCCAGCAGTTACGACTTAAGCTCCTACGAGCAGTACTTC.

In its sample, this clone was seen a few times. The J gene is TRBJ2-1, the V gene TRBV5-1; TRBD2 matches 12 bases. Trimming took 0 bases from V and 7 from J; bases not matched to a gene: 5. The CDR3 length is 16 residues. Germline-derived CDR1 and CDR2 are SGHRS and YFSETQ. In nucleotides, the CDR3 is TGCGCCAGCAGCTTGGATCTAGCGGGGGGGGCGAATGAGCAGTTCTTC. Amino acid sequence: CASSLDLAGGANEQFF.

This chain links TRBV7-2 with TRBJ2-3, with a possible D match to TRBD2 (5 bases). The V end was cut by 7 bases, the J end by 3 bases, with 11 bases between. CDR3 size: 13 residues. The germline gives CDR1 SGHTA, CDR2 FQGNSA. CDR3 sequence: CASTPSGTDTQYF. The CDR3 DNA is TGTGCCAGCACCCCCTCGGGGACAGATACGCAGTATTTT.